The sequence of this T cell receptor (beta chain) was determined in a study of CD8+ T cells in alopecia areata. Study-wide points: TCRs were shared less clearly across patients than in mice, possibly for HLA-related reasons. Higher clonality than in normal scalp was seen in lesional scalp, especially alopecia totalis/universalis. Normal skin's resident alphabeta T cells are sequenced alongside lesional scalp T cells.

RNA was isolated and reverse transcribed to cDNA, the sequencing template. The assay was immunoSEQ multiplex PCR, and TCRdb's table has in-frame clones only and misses some. In the table there are around 120,000 clones, 40% to 55% of which are singletons. CDR1 and CDR2 from the germline V gene are MGHRA and YSYEKL. V lost 4 bases and J lost 0, with 12 bases in between. The CDR3 covers 15 residues. In regard to this clone: As yet, its antigen is unknown.

The V gene is TRBV4-1, the J gene TRBJ1-1; tentative D call: TRBD1 (5 bases). The source of this sequence is a human donor with alopecia areata. Sequencing was carried out using NKG2D-low CD8+ T cells sorted from blood. The CDR3 reads CASSPGTGLNTEAFF. CDR3 nucleotides: TGCGCCAGCAGCCCGGGCACGGGGCTGAACACTGAAGCTTTCTTT.